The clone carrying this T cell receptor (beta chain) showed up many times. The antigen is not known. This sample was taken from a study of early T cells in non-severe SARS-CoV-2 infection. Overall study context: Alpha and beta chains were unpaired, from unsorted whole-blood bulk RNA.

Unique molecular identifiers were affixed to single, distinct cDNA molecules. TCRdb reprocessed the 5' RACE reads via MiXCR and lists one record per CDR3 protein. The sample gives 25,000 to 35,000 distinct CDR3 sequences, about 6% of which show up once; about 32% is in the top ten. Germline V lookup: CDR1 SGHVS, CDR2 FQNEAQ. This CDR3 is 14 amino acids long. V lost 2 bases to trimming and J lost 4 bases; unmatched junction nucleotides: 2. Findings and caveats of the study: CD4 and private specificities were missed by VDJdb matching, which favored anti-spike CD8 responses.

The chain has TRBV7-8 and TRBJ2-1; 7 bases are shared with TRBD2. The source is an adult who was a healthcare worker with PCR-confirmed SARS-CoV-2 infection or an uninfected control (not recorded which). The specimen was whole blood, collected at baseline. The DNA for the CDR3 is TGTGCCAGCAGCTTACGGGGGGTTTACAATGAGCAGTTCTTC. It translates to CASSLRGVYNEQFF.